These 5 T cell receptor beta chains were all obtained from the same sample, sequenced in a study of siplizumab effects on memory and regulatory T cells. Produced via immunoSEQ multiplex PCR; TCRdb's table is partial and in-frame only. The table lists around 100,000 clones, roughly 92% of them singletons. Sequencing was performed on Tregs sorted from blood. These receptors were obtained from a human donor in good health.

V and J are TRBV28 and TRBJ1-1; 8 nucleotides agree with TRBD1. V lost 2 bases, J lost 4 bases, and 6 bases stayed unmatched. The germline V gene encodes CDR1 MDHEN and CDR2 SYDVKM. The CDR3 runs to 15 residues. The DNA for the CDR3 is TGTGCCAGCAGTTTAACAGGGGGGCCGCGCACTGAAGCTTTCTTT. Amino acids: CASSLTGGPRTEAFF.

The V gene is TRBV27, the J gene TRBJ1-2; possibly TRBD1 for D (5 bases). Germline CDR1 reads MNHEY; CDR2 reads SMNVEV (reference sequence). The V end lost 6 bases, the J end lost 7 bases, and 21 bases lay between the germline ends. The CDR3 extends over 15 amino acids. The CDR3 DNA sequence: TGTGCCAGCAGCCCAAGGGGAGGGGAAGTAAGTGGCTACACCTTC. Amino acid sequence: CASSPRGGEVSGYTF.

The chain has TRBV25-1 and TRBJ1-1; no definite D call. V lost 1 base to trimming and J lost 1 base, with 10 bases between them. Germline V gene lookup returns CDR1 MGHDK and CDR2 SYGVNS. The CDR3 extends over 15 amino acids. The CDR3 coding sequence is TGTGCCAGCAGTGAATTGGAGGCTCCGAACACTGAAGCTTTCTTT. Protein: CASSELEAPNTEAFF. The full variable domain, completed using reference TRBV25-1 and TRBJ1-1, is EADIYQTPRYLVIGTGKKITLECSQTMGHDKMYWYQQDPGMELHLIHYSYGVNSTEKGDLSSESTVSRIRTEHFPLTLESARPSHTSQYLCASSELEAPNTEAFFGQGTRLTVV.

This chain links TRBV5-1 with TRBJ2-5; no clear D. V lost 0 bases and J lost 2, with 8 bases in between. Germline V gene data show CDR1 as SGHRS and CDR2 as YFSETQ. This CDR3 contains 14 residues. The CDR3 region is CASSLGITQETQYF. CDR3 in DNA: TGCGCCAGCAGCTTGGGGATAACACAAGAGACCCAGTACTTC.

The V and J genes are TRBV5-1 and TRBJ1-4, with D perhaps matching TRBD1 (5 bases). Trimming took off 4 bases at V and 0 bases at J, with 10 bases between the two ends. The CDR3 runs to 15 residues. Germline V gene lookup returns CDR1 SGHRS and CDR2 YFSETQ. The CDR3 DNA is TGCGCCAGCAGCCGGGACGGTGCAACTAATGAAAAACTGTTTTTT. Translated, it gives CASSRDGATNEKLFF. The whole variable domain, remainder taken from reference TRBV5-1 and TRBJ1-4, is KAGVTQTPRYLIKTRGQQVTLSCSPISGHRSVSWYQQTPGQGLQFLFEYFSETQRNKGNFPGRFSGRQFSNSRSEMNVSTLELGDSALYLCASSRDGATNEKLFFGSGTQLSVL.